The 22 T cell receptor beta chains listed next were all sequenced from one sample in a study of radiation and T cells in renal cell carcinoma. TCRdb's table, derived via immunoSEQ multiplex PCR, lists solely in-frame clones and lacks some. The sample lists approximately 110,000 clones; about four fifths were seen once. Time point here: baseline pretreatment blood. As for treatment: 15 Gy SBRT to primary tumor, nephrectomy 4 weeks later. The sequencing here drew on blood, taken from a patient whose treatment included radiotherapy and nephrectomy. Source of these receptors: a woman between 55 and 75 years old with renal cell carcinoma.

The V and J genes are TRBV6-5 and TRBJ2-7; D unclear. The CDR3 contains 12 residues. Germline V gives CDR1 MNHEY, CDR2 SVGAGI. The V end lost 4 bases, the J end lost 4 bases, and 8 bases lay between the germline ends. CDR3 bases: TGTGCCAGCAGTTCCCGGACGTACGAGCAGTACTTC. Encoded protein: CASSSRTYEQYF.

This clone occurred a few times. The chain joins TRBV6-6 to TRBJ1-2; tentatively, D is TRBD1 (5 bases). Germline-derived CDR1 and CDR2 are MNHNY and SVGAGI (reference sequence). V was shortened by 0 bases and J by 8 bases, with 13 bases between the two germline ends. The CDR3 is 14 residues long. The CDR3 region is CASSYSAGPYGYTF. DNA of the CDR3: TGTGCCAGCAGTTACTCGGCAGGGCCATACGGCTACACCTTC.

The chain recombines TRBV7-9 with TRBJ2-5, with TRBD1 as a possible D gene (6 bases). V was trimmed by 0 bases and J by 5 bases, leaving 13 bases between them. From germline, CDR1 is SEHNR and CDR2 FQNEAQ (reference sequence). The CDR3 sequence is 15 residues long. Written as DNA, the CDR3 is TGTGCCAGCAGCTTAGCACAGGGCAGGGATGAGACCCAGTACTTC. This sequence encodes CASSLAQGRDETQYF.

The chain is built from TRBV4-3 and TRBJ2-1; 7 bases match TRBD1. J was trimmed by 1 base and V by 0 bases; bases with no gene match: 3. The CDR3 extends over 16 amino acids. Germline V gene data show CDR1 as LGHNA and CDR2 as YSLEER. In nucleotides, the CDR3 is TGCGCCAGCAGCCAAGACGGGACAGCGTCCTACAATGAGCAGTTCTTC. The encoded protein is CASSQDGTASYNEQFF.

J is TRBJ2-1 and V is TRBV30; 8 nucleotides match TRBD2. With V trimmed by 6 bases and J by 2 bases, 9 bases remained unmatched. Germline V CDR1 and CDR2: GTSNPN, SVGIG (reference sequence). CDR3 size: 15 residues. CDR3: CACLGAGVPYNEQFF. The CDR3 DNA reads TGTGCCTGCCTGGGAGCGGGAGTGCCCTACAATGAGCAGTTCTTC. Drawing the rest from reference TRBV30 and TRBJ2-1, the complete variable domain is SQTIHQWPATLVQPVGSPLSLECTVEGTSNPNLYWYRQAAGRGLQLLFYSVGIGQISSEVPQNLSASRPQDRQFILSSKKLLLSDSGFYLCACLGAGVPYNEQFFGPGTRLTVL.

The CDR3 DNA is TGTGCCAGCAGCGCCACCACCAACATTCAGTACTTC. Translating gives CASSATTNIQYF. V is TRBV9 and J is TRBJ2-4; D unresolved. CDR1 and CDR2 from the germline V gene are SGDLS and YYNGEE. Between the trimmed V and J ends, which lost 3 bases and 7 bases, there was a span of 8 bases. The CDR3 is made up of 12 amino acids.

This chain uses TRBV10-3 with TRBJ2-6; D call uncertain. The V end was cut by 4 bases, the J end by 0 bases, with 1 base between. CDR1 is ENHRY and CDR2 is SYGVKD in the germline V gene. This CDR3 has 13 residues. The CDR3 loop is CAISGSGANVLTF. In DNA form, the CDR3 reads TGTGCCATCAGTGGCTCTGGGGCCAACGTCCTGACTTTC.

Concerning this clone: The junction departs from germline at one end; a sequencing error may be responsible. The chain carries TRBV7-8 and TRBJ2-2; 8 positions agree with TRBD1. This CDR3 is 18 amino acids long. CDR1 and CDR2 (germline): SGHVS, FQNEAQ. The CDR3, as DNA: TGTGCCAGCAGGTTAGAAAGGACAGGGCGCCCTAACACCGGGGAGCTGTTTTTT. Translated, it gives CASRLERTGRPNTGELFF.

V is TRBV30 and J is TRBJ2-5; perhaps TRBD1 as D (5 bases). Germline V CDR1 and CDR2: GTSNPN, SVGIG (reference sequence). V shed 2 bases and J shed 11 bases, with 15 bases lying between them. The CDR3 spans 12 residues. CDR3 sequence reads: CAWSTGSSEQYF. In nucleotides, the CDR3 is TGTGCCTGGAGTACAGGTTCCAGTGAGCAGTACTTC.

The chain couples TRBV19 to TRBJ2-3, with D unresolved. The V end lost 6 bases, the J end lost 0 bases, and 13 bases lay between the germline ends. The germline V gene encodes CDR1 LNHDA and CDR2 SQIVND (reference sequence). The CDR3 has 15 residues. As DNA, the CDR3 is TGTGCCAGTAGCACTACACGTTCTAGCACAGATACGCAGTATTTT. It translates to CASSTTRSSTDTQYF.

The gene calls are TRBV9 and TRBJ2-7, with TRBD1 identical over 9 bases. Per the germline V gene, CDR1 is SGDLS and CDR2 is YYNGEE. J lost 7 bases, V lost 3 bases, and 11 bases had no gene match. This CDR3 has 15 amino acids. CDR3 nucleotides: TGTGCCAGCAGCGGGGGGACAGGGCAAGGGCGAGAGCAGTACTTC. This translates into CASSGGTGQGREQYF. Combining the CDR3 with reference TRBV9 and TRBJ2-7 gives the whole variable domain DSGVTQTPKHLITATGQRVTLRCSPRSGDLSVYWYQQSLDQGLQFLIQYYNGEERAKGNILERFSAQQFPDLHSELNLSSLELGDSALYFCASSGGTGQGREQYFGPGTRLTVT.

The sample holds a few counts of this clone. The rearrangement uses TRBV28 and TRBJ1-6; 8 positions match TRBD1. This CDR3 is 12 amino acids long. Germline assignment: CDR1 MDHEN and CDR2 SYDVKM. Trimming took 8 bases from V and 13 from J; bases not matched to a gene: 7. Here the CDR3 reads CASLTGEFPLHF. CDR3 sequence (DNA): TGTGCCAGCTTGACAGGGGAGTTTCCCCTCCACTTT.

The CDR3 sequence is CASTPRGFNYGYTF. CDR3 sequence (DNA): TGTGCCAGTACCCCGCGGGGTTTCAACTATGGCTACACCTTC. The chain carries TRBV19 and TRBJ1-2; D is unclear. This CDR3 region has 14 residues. The V gene's germline CDR1 is LNHDA and CDR2 SQIVND (reference sequence). V lost 7 bases and J lost 2, with 14 bases in between.

V is TRBV11-2 and J is TRBJ1-2; D is unresolved. Germline CDR1 is SGHAT and CDR2 is FQNNGV. V lost 0 bases and J lost 4, with 6 bases in between. There are 13 residues in the CDR3. CDR3 amino acids: CASSLERIYGYTF. The CDR3 nucleotides read TGTGCCAGCAGCTTAGAACGGATCTATGGCTACACCTTC.

The V gene is TRBV28, the J gene TRBJ1-4, with D maybe TRBD1 (5 bases). The V gene's germline CDR1 is MDHEN and CDR2 SYDVKM. V lost 6 bases to trimming and J lost 8 bases, with 10 bases between them. The CDR3 totals 12 residues. The CDR3 reads CASRVDSEKLFF. CDR3 in DNA: TGTGCCAGCAGGGTAGACAGCGAAAAACTGTTTTTT.

The chain has TRBV10-3 and TRBJ2-7; 8 bases match TRBD1. Per germline, CDR1 ENHRY and CDR2 SYGVKD. The CDR3 extends over 11 amino acids. Trimming removed 10 bases from V and 7 bases from J; junction bases left unmatched: 6. CDR3 residues: CASRQGREQYF. For the CDR3, the DNA is TGTGCCAGCAGACAGGGGCGGGAGCAGTACTTC.

This chain links TRBV10-3 with TRBJ1-4; D may be TRBD1 (5 bases). V shed 10 bases and J shed 7 bases, with 19 bases lying between them. CDR3 length: 14 residues. Germline CDR1 ENHRY, CDR2 SYGVKD. The CDR3 coding sequence is TGTGCCACTACCCTGACAGTCGAAAGTGAAAAACTGTTTTTT. Amino acid sequence: CATTLTVESEKLFF.

J is TRBJ1-2 and V is TRBV14; D ambiguous. Germline assignment: CDR1 SGHDN and CDR2 FVKESK. The germline V and J ends were trimmed by 0 bases and 3 bases, with 17 bases remaining between them. The CDR3 extends over 17 amino acids. The DNA for the CDR3 is TGTGCCAGCAGCCAAGACCTTAGAGGCGGCCCTGACTATGGCTACACCTTC. The encoded protein is CASSQDLRGGPDYGYTF.

This clone came up a few times. The chain uses TRBV19 and TRBJ2-3; D is tentatively TRBD1 or TRBD2 (5 bases each). This CDR3 is built from 12 residues. Germline V lookup: CDR1 LNHDA, CDR2 SQIVND (reference sequence). The V and J ends lost 10 bases and 1 base respectively, with 9 bases between them. The CDR3 DNA reads as TGTGCCACGGGACGCGGCACAGATACGCAGTATTTT. The encoded protein is CATGRGTDTQYF.

The chain recombines TRBV6-5 with TRBJ1-2; D ambiguous. Germline lookup yields CDR1 MNHEY and CDR2 SVGAGI. V was trimmed by 7 bases and J by 2 bases, leaving 17 bases between them. The CDR3 runs to 15 residues. Written as DNA, the CDR3 is TGTGCCAGCACATCGCCCGGGCCACCAAACTATGGCTACACCTTC. Amino acids: CASTSPGPPNYGYTF.

As concerns this clone: Its ends do not fully match the called genes, so a read error is possible. The chain uses TRBV6-5 and TRBJ1-5; a weak D match, TRBD1 (5 bases). The CDR3 spans 14 residues. Germline V gives CDR1 MNHEY, CDR2 SVGAGI. This CDR3 reads CASSYPGGQGGRNF. In DNA form, the CDR3 reads TGTGCCAGCAGTTACCCCGGTGGGCAGGGAGGGCGGAATTTT.

A few counts support this clone. The chain is built from TRBV30 and TRBJ1-1, with D tentatively TRBD1 (6 bases). This CDR3 spans 14 amino acids. CDR1 GTSNPN and CDR2 SVGIG come from the germline V gene (reference sequence). V was shortened by 3 bases and J by 0 bases, with 11 bases between the two germline ends. Written as DNA, the CDR3 is TGTGCCTGGAGGTCCCAGGGGATGAACACTGAAGCTTTCTTT. Protein sequence: CAWRSQGMNTEAFF.